The clone carrying this T cell receptor beta chain was counted between two and nine times. Antigen specificity is unknown. The data originate from a study of cytomegalovirus exposure and HLA in healthy donors. Study outcomes and limitations: Associated with cytomegalovirus, according to the listing, were fewer than 200 TCR beta chains. The only immune exposure information that was available was CMV serostatus. Sequences of the TCR beta chain were said to predict the HLA-A and HLA-B alleles of most subjects accurately. With DRB1 most and HLA-C fewest, TCR association rates differed between HLA loci in a later analysis.

PCR involved 60 Vbeta and 13 Jbeta primers. The assay was immunoSEQ multiplex PCR, and TCRdb's table has in-frame clones only and misses some. The top ten clones hold about 7.7% of a sample with some 90,000 clones, 70% to 85% of them seen once. V was pared by 6 bases and J by 5 bases, with 13 bases between. In germline, CDR1 is MNHEY, CDR2 SVGAGI. The CDR3 has 13 amino acids. This clonotype was obtained from a man aged 55 to 70 in good health and CMV-seronegative. The specimen sequenced was PBMCs. This chain links TRBV6-5 with TRBJ1-2; tentatively, D is TRBD1 (5 bases). DNA for the CDR3: TGTGCCAGCAGACTTGACAGCAATTATGGCTACACCTTC. The encoded protein is CASRLDSNYGYTF.